This T cell receptor (beta chain) derives from a study of blood T cell repertoires in COVID-19. Study-level background: The samples span acute and convalescent COVID-19 from the United States, Italy and Spain. T cells, B-cell-depleted T cells, or PBMCs supplied cDNA or gDNA.

Germline V gene lookup returns CDR1 SGHTA and CDR2 FQGNSA. The CDR3 is 14 residues long. With V trimmed by 7 bases and J by 4 bases, 8 bases remained unmatched. Per the study methods: Reference gene primer amplification in the assay estimated nucleated cell counts. TCRdb's copy holds only in-frame clones and misses some; the assay was immunoSEQ multiplex PCR. The V and J calls and clone size are taken from that table; D and trimming were inferred from the DNA. The sample shows 40,000 or so clones, over 80% of them seen only once. This clonotype originated in a human donor in a cohort sampled during active COVID-19. The rearrangement joins TRBV7-2 to TRBJ2-7, with 9 bases matching TRBD1. The sequenced sample consisted of peripheral blood. As DNA, the CDR3 is TGTGCCAGCACCCAGACAGGGGGTAATTACGAGCAGTACTTC. It is translated as CASTQTGGNYEQYF.